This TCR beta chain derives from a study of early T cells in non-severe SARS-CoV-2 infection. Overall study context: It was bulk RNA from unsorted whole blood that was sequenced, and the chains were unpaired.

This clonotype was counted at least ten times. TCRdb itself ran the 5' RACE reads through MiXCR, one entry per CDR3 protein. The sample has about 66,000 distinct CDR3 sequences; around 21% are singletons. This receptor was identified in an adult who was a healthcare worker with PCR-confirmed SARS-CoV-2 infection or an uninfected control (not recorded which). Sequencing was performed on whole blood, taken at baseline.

The CDR3 DNA reads as TGTGCCAGCAGCTCCACAGGTGCAGCACCCCTCCACTTT. Protein sequence: CASSSTGAAPLHF. The V call is TRBV7-9, the J call TRBJ1-6, with D perhaps TRBD1 (5 bases). V gave up 4 bases and J gave up 11 bases, with 12 bases separating them. From germline, CDR1 is SEHNR and CDR2 FQNEAQ (reference sequence). This CDR3 has 13 amino acids.